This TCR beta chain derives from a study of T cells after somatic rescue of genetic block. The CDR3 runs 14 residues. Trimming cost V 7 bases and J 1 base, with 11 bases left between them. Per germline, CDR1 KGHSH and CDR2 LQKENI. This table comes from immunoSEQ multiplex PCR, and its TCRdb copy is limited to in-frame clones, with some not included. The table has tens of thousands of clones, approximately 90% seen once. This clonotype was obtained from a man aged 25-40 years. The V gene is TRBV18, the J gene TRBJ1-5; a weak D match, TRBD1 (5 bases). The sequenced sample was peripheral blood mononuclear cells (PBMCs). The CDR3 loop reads CASFGTTSNQPQHF. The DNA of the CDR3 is TGTGCCAGCTTCGGGACTACGAGCAATCAGCCCCAGCATTTT.